This T cell receptor (beta chain) came from a study of blood T cell repertoires in COVID-19. At the level of the study: Spain, Italy and the United States supplied samples that represented acute and convalescent COVID-19. The cDNA or gDNA used as material had been derived from T cells, B-cell-depleted T cells, or PBMCs.

Authors' methods: Quantification of nucleated cells was approximated via reference gene primer amplification. The data were produced by immunoSEQ multiplex PCR, yet TCRdb's version contains in-frame clones alone and is incomplete. For V, J and clone size, that table is used; D and trimming come from the DNA. Of about 98,000 clones in the sample, less than 85% are singletons; the top ten hold approximately 11%. The sequence was collected from a man between 65 and 85 years old with active or convalescent COVID-19. The specimen was peripheral blood.

CDR3 nucleotide sequence: TGTGCCATCAGGGACCCGGGACAGAACACAGATACGCAGTATTTT. The encoded protein is CAIRDPGQNTDTQYF. The chain links TRBV10-3 to TRBJ2-3; 7 bases map to TRBD1. CDR3 length: 15 residues. V shed 6 bases, J shed 2 bases, and the junction held 8 bases outside the gene matches. Germline-derived CDR1 and CDR2 are ENHRY and SYGVKD.